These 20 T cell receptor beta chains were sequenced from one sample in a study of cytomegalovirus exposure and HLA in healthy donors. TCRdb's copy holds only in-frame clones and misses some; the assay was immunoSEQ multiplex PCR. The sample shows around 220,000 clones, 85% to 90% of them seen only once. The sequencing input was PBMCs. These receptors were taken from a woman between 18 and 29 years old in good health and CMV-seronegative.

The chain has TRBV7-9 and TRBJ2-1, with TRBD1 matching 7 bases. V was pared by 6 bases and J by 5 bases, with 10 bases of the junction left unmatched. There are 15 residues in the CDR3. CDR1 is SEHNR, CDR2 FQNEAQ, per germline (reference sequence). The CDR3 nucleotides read TGTGCCAGCAGTCAGCCGGGACAGAGCAACAATGAGCAGTTCTTC. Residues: CASSQPGQSNNEQFF.

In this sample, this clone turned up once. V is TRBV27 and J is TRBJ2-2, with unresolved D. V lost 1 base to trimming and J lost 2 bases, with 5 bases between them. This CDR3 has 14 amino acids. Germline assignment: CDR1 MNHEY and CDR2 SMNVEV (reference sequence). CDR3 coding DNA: TGTGCCAGCAGTTTATTAGCCAACACCGGGGAGCTGTTTTTT. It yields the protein CASSLLANTGELFF.

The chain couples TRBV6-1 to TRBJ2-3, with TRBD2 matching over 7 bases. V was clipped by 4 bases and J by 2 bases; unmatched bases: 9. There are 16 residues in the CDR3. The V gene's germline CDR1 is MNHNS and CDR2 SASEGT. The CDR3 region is CASSVFGGSPTDTQYF. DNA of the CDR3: TGTGCCAGCAGTGTTTTCGGCGGGAGCCCCACAGATACGCAGTATTTT.

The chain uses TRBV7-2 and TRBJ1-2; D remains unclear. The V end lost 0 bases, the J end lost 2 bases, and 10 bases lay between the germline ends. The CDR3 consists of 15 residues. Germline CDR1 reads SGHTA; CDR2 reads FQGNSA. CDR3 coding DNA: TGTGCCAGCAGCTTAGCTCCCGGAGGCAACTATGGCTACACCTTC. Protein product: CASSLAPGGNYGYTF.

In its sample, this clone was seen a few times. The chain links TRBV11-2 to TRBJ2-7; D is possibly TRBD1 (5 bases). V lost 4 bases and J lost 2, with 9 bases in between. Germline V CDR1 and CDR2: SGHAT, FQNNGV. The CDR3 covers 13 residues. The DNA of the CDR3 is TGTGCCAGCAGCTCAGGGTTGACCTACGAGCAGTACTTC. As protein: CASSSGLTYEQYF.

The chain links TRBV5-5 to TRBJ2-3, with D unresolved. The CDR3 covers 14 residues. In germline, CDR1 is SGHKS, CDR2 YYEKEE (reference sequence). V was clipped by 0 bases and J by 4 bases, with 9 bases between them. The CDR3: CASSLGTAADTQYF. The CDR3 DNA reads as TGTGCCAGCAGCTTGGGAACAGCTGCAGATACGCAGTATTTT.

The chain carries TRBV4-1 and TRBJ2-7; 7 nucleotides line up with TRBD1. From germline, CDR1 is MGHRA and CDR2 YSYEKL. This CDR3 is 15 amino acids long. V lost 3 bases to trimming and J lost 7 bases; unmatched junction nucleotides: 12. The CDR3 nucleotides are TGCGCCAGCAGCCACTACCCGGGACAGTTAGAAGAGCAGTACTTC. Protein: CASSHYPGQLEEQYF.

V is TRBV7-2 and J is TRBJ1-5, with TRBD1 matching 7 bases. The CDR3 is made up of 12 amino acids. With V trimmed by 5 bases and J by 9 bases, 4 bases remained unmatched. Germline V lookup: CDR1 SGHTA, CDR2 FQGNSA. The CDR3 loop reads CASSTWTGPQHF. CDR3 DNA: TGTGCCAGCAGCACCTGGACAGGGCCCCAGCATTTT.

CDR3 sequence reads: CASSLAGASTDTQYF. The CDR3, as DNA: TGTGCCAGCAGCTTAGCGGGGGCTAGCACAGATACGCAGTATTTT. V is TRBV7-2 and J is TRBJ2-3; D is perhaps TRBD1 (6 bases). This CDR3 has 15 amino acids. CDR1 and CDR2 (germline): SGHTA, FQGNSA. V was clipped by 0 bases and J by 0 bases, with 7 bases between them.

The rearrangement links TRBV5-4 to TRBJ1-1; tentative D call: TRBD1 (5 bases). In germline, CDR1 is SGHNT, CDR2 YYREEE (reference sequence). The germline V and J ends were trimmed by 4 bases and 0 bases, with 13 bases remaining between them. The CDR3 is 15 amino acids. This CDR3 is CASSTNRQMNTEAFF. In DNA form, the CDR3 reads TGTGCCAGCAGCACAAACCGACAGATGAACACTGAAGCTTTCTTT. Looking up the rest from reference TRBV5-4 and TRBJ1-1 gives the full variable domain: ETGVTQSPTHLIKTRGQQVTLRCSSQSGHNTVSWYQQALGQGPQFIFQYYREEENGRGNFPPRFSGLQFPNYSSELNVNALELDDSALYLCASSTNRQMNTEAFFGQGTRLTVV.

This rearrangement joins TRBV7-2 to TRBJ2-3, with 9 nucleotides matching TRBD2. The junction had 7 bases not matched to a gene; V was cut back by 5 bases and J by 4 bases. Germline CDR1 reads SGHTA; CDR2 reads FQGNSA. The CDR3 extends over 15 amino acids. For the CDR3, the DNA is TGTGCCAGCAGCAAGGGACTAGCAACTGCAGATACGCAGTATTTT. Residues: CASSKGLATADTQYF.

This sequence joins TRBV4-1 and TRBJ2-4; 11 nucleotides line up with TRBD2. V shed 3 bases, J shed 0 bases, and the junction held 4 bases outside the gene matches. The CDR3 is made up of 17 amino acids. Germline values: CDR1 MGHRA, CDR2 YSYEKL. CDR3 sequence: CASSQPGTSGAKNIQYF. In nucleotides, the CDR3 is TGCGCCAGCAGCCAGCCCGGGACTAGCGGAGCCAAAAACATTCAGTACTTC.

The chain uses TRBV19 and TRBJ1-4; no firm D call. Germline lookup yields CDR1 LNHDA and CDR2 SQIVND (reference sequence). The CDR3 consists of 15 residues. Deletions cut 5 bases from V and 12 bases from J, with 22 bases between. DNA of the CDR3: TGTGCCAGTAGTCCAGCGCTGAGGGAAAGTACGGAACTGTTTTTT. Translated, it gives CASSPALRESTELFF.

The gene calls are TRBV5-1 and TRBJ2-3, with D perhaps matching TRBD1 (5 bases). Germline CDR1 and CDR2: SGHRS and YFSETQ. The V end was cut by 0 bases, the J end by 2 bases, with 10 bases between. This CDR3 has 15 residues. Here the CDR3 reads CASSLDEGDTDTQYF. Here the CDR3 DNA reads TGCGCCAGCAGCTTGGATGAAGGGGACACAGATACGCAGTATTTT.

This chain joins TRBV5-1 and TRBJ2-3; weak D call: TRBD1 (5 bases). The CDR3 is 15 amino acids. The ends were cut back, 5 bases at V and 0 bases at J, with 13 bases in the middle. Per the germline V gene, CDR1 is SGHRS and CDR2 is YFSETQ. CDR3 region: CASSGRGPSTDTQYF. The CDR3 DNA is TGCGCCAGCAGTGGTAGGGGCCCTAGCACAGATACGCAGTATTTT.

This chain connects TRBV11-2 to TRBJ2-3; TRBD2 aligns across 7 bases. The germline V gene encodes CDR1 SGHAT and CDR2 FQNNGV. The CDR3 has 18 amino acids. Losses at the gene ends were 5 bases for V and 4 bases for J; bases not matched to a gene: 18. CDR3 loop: CASSGRGSGGASADTQYF. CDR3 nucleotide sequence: TGTGCCAGCAGCGGACGAGGCTCGGGGGGAGCGTCGGCAGATACGCAGTATTTT.

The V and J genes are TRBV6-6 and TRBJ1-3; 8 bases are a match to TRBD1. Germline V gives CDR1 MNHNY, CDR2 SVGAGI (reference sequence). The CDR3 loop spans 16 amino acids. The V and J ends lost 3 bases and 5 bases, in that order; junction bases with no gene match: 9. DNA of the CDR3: TGTGCCAGCAGTTATTCGACAGGGGCCAATAGAAACACCATATATTTT. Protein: CASSYSTGANRNTIYF.

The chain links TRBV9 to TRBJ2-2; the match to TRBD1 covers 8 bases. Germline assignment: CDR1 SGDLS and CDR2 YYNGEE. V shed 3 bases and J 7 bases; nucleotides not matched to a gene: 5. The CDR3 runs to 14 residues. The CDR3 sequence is CASSAGQGGGELFF. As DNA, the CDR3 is TGTGCCAGCAGCGCCGGACAGGGCGGCGGGGAGCTGTTTTTT.

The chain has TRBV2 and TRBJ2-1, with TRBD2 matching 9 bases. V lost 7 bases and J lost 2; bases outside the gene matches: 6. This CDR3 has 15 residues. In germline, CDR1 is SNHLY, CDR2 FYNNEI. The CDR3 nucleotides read TGTGCCAGCACCCGACTAGCGGATACCTACAATGAGCAGTTCTTC. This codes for CASTRLADTYNEQFF.

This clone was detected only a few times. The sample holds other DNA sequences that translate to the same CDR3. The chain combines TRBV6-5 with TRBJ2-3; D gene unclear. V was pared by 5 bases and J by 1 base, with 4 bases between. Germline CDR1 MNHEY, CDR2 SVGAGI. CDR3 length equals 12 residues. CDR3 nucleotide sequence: TGTGCCAGCAGTCCAGGCACAGATACGCAGTATTTT. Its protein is CASSPGTDTQYF.